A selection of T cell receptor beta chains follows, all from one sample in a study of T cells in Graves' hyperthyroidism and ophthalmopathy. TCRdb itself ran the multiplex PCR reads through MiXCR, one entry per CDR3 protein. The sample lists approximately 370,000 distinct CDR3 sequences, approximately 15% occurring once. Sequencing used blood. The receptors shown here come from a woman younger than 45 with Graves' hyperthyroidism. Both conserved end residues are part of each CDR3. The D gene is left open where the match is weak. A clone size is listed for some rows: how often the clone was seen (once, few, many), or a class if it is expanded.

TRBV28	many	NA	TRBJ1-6	TGTGCCAGCAGTTTACCAGACTCCTCCAATTCACCCCTCCACTTT	CASSLPDSSNSPLHF
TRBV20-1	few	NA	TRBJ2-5	TGCAGTGGCCCCACTCTCCAGAAGGAGACCCAGTACTTC	CSGPTLQKETQYF
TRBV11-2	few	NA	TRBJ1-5	TGTGCCAGCAGCCCCCGTTCCGGTTTTAATCAGCCCCAGCATTTT	CASSPRSGFNQPQHF
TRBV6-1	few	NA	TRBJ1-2	TGTGCCAGCAGTGAACAGGCGGAGAACTATGGCTACACCTTC	CASSEQAENYGYTF
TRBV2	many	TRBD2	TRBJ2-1	TGTGCCAGCAGGGAGGGACTAGCGAGCTACAATGAGCAGTTCTTC	CASREGLASYNEQFF
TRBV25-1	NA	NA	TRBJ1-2	TGTGCCAGCAGTGCTACCGGGACAAGTTATGGCTACACCTTC	CASSATGTSYGYTF
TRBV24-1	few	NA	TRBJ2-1	TGTGCCACCAGTGACTCCCGGAGCAATGAGCAGTTCTTC	CATSDSRSNEQFF
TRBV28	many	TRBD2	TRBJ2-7	TGTGCCGCCGGACTAGCGGGGGTCTACGAGCAGTACTTC	CAAGLAGVYEQYF
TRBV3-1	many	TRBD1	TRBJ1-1	TGTGCCAGCAGCCGGGGTGGGACAGGGTACACTGAAGCTTTCTTT	CASSRGGTGYTEAFF
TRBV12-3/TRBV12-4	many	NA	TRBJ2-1	TGTGCCAGCAGCGCACTGACAGGTCTGAATGAGCAGTTCTTC	CASSALTGLNEQFF
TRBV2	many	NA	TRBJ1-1	TGTGCCAGCAGGGATAATCTGAACACTGAAGCTTTCTTT	CASRDNLNTEAFF
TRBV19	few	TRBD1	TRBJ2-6	TGTGCCAGTTTACGGGACAGCCTCTCTGGGGCCAACGTCCTGACTTTC	CASLRDSLSGANVLTF
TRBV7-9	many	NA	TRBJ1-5	TGTGCCAGCAGTTTTCATGGCAATCAGCCCCAGCATTTT	CASSFHGNQPQHF
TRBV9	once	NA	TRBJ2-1	TGTGCCAGCAGCGTAGAGGCGGCAGCCTACAATGAGCAGTTCTTC	CASSVEAAAYNEQFF
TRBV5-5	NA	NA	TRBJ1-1	TGTGCCAGCAGCTTGGGTCCAGCCTCGAACACTGAAGCTTTCTTT	CASSLGPASNTEAFF
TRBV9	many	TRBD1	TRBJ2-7	TGTGCCAGCAGCGTAGACGGGACAGGGGGCTCCTACGAGCAGTACTTC	CASSVDGTGGSYEQYF
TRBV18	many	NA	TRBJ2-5	TGTGCCAGCTCGCCAGGGTTCCAGGAGACCCAGTACTTC	CASSPGFQETQYF
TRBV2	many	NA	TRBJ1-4	TGTGCCAGCAGTGAGAGTACTTGGGAGGGACTGTTTTTT	CASSESTWEGLFF
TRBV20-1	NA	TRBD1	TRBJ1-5	TGCAGTGCTCCCGAGGTAGAACAGGGGTTCAGGAATCAGCCCCAGCATTTT	CSAPEVEQGFRNQPQHF
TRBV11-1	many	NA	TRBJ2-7	TGTGCCAGCAGCCGGAACAGGGCGTTCCTGGACGAGCAGTACTTC	CASSRNRAFLDEQYF
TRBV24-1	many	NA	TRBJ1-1	TGTGCCACCAGTGATGGTGGACGGGTGAACACTGAAGCTTTCTTT	CATSDGGRVNTEAFF
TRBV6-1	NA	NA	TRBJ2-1	TGTGCCAGCTTGTCTGACGGGAGCTCCTACAATGAGCAGTTCTTC	CASLSDGSSYNEQFF